This T cell receptor (beta chain) comes out of a study of T cell responses to AZD1222 COVID-19 vaccine. Measured with immunoSEQ multiplex PCR; TCRdb has only the in-frame clones, and not every one. The sample comprises about 150,000 clones, roughly nine tenths of which are singletons, and around 3.8% rests with the top ten. Findings and limits, study-wide: Most donors were white British, females outnumbered males, and clonal diversity was possibly underestimated.

A word on this clone: The antigen remains undetermined.

Second-dose timings of about 4 or about 12 weeks were pooled. The germline gives CDR1 MNHEY, CDR2 SMNVEV (reference sequence). The CDR3 consists of 12 residues. V dropped 5 bases and J dropped 5 bases, with 6 bases sitting between them. The source of this sequence is an adult who received the AZD1222 COVID-19 vaccine. The starting material was peripheral blood, obtained 28 days after the second AZD1222 dose. The V and J genes are TRBV27 and TRBJ2-2; D not certain. CDR3 nucleotide sequence: TGTGCCAGCAGTAGCCCAACCGGGGAGCTGTTTTTT. Protein: CASSSPTGELFF.